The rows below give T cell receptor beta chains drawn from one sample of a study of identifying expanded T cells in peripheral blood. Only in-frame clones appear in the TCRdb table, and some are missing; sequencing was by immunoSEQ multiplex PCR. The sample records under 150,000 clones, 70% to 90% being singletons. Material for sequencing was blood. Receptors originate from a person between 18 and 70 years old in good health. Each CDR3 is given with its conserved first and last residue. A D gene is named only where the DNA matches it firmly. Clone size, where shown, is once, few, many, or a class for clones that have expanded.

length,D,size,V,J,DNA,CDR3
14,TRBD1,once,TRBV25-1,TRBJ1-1,TGTGCCAGCAGTGAATCCAAAGGGGGCCCTGAAGCTTTCTTT,CASSESKGGPEAFF
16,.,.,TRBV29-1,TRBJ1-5,TGCAGCGCAGCGGAGGGGACCGGGGGGAGCAATCAGCCCCAGCATTTT,CSAAEGTGGSNQPQHF
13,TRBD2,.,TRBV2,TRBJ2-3,TGTGCCAGCAGTGTGTTTAGCGGGGATACGCAGTATTTT,CASSVFSGDTQYF
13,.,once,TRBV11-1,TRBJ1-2,TGTGCCAGCAGCTCAGGCCGAAACTATGGCTACACCTTC,CASSSGRNYGYTF
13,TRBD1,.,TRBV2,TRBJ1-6,TGTGCCAGCACGACAGGGTGGAATTCACCCCTCCACTTT,CASTTGWNSPLHF
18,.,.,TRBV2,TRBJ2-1,TGTGCCAGCAGACGAACCACCTGGACTCCCCCCTCCTACAATGAGCAGTTCTTC,CASRRTTWTPPSYNEQFF
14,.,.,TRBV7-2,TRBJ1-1,TGTGCCAGCAGTCCGACAGATATGAACACTGAAGCTTTCTTT,CASSPTDMNTEAFF
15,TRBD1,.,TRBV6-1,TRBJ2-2,TGTGCCAGCAGTGAACAGGGGGAAGGAACCGGGGAGCTGTTTTTT,CASSEQGEGTGELFF
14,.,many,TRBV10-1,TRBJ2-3,TGCGCCAGTCCACACCCAGAAAGCACAGATACGCAGTATTTT,CASPHPESTDTQYF
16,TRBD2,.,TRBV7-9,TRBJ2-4,TGTGCCAGCAGCACCCTAGCGGGGGGGATCAAAAACATTCAGTACTTC,CASSTLAGGIKNIQYF
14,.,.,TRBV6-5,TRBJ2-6,TGTGCCAGCAACTCCGACTCTGGGGCCAACGTCCTGACTTTC,CASNSDSGANVLTF
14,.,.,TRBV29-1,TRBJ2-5,TGCAGCGTTTATTCTACAGGGCTCGGAGAGACCCAGTACTTC,CSVYSTGLGETQYF
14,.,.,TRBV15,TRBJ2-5,TGTGCCACGTTTAAGGGTAGCGGACAAGAGACCCAGTACTTC,CATFKGSGQETQYF
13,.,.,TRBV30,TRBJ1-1,TGTGCCTGGAAGTTGGACAGCGGCGCTGAAGCTTTCTTT,CAWKLDSGAEAFF
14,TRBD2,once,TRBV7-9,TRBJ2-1,TGTGCCAGCCGGATAGCGGGAGTTCAGGATGAGCAGTTCTTC,CASRIAGVQDEQFF